Below are 17 T cell receptor beta chains sequenced from a single sample in a study of T cell responses to AZD1222 COVID-19 vaccine. Produced via immunoSEQ multiplex PCR; TCRdb's table is partial and in-frame only. Here the sample spans 150,000 or so clones, roughly 89% being singletons. The material sequenced was peripheral blood, taken on day 0 of AZD1222 vaccination. The source of these receptors is an adult in good health.

The chain carries TRBV11-2 and TRBJ1-2; TRBD1 is a possible D gene (5 bases). Looked up from germline, CDR1 is SGHAT and CDR2 is FQNNGV. The CDR3 is 16 amino acids. The V end lost 1 base, the J end lost 6 bases, and 18 bases lay between the germline ends. The CDR3 protein is CASSLVGAGYGDGYTF. The CDR3, as DNA: TGTGCCAGCAGCTTAGTCGGCGCAGGGTACGGGGATGGCTACACCTTC. Full variable domain (outside the CDR3, taken from reference TRBV11-2 and TRBJ1-2): EAGVAQSPRYKIIEKRQSVAFWCNPISGHATLYWYQQILGQGPKLLIQFQNNGVVDDSQLPKDRFSAERLKGVDSTLKIQPAKLEDSAVYLCASSLVGAGYGDGYTFGSGTRLTVV.

The chain links TRBV2 to TRBJ1-2; possible D gene TRBD1, 5 bases. Germline V lookup: CDR1 SNHLY, CDR2 FYNNEI. The CDR3 totals 13 residues. V was trimmed by 5 bases and J by 6 bases, leaving 13 bases between them. In nucleotides, the CDR3 is TGTGCCAGCAGTAAACAGGAGAGAGATGGCTACACCTTC. Protein: CASSKQERDGYTF.

This chain uses TRBV19 with TRBJ2-2; 9 bases are shared with TRBD1. With V trimmed by 4 bases and J by 5 bases, 8 bases remained unmatched. From germline, CDR1 is LNHDA and CDR2 SQIVND (reference sequence). The length of the CDR3 is 16 residues. The CDR3 loop is CASSNPWDRATGELFF. The CDR3 coding sequence is TGTGCCAGTAGTAACCCCTGGGACAGGGCGACCGGGGAGCTGTTTTTT.

The genes are TRBV29-1 and TRBJ2-7, with D hard to call. Deletions cut 6 bases from V and 3 bases from J, with 6 bases between. CDR3 length: 10 amino acids. CDR1 and CDR2 from the germline V gene are SQVTM and ANQGSEA. For the CDR3, the DNA is TGCAGCGTGTATATCTACGAGCAGTACTTC. Translating it yields CSVYIYEQYF.

The rearrangement uses TRBV9 and TRBJ2-1; 9 bases map to TRBD1. CDR1 SGDLS and CDR2 YYNGEE come from the germline V gene. The CDR3 sequence is 15 residues long. V lost 3 bases, J lost 3 bases, and 4 bases stayed unmatched. The CDR3 is CASSGRTGDYNEQFF. As DNA, the CDR3 is TGTGCCAGCAGCGGTCGGACAGGGGACTACAATGAGCAGTTCTTC. The full variable domain, with the rest looked up from reference TRBV9 and TRBJ2-1, is DSGVTQTPKHLITATGQRVTLRCSPRSGDLSVYWYQQSLDQGLQFLIQYYNGEERAKGNILERFSAQQFPDLHSELNLSSLELGDSALYFCASSGRTGDYNEQFFGPGTRLTVL.

This chain uses TRBV7-2 with TRBJ2-6, with 8 bases aligning to TRBD1. Germline V lookup: CDR1 SGHTA, CDR2 FQGNSA. The V and J ends lost 3 bases and 4 bases, in that order; junction bases with no gene match: 5. The CDR3 totals 16 residues. Written as DNA, the CDR3 is TGTGCCAGCAGCTTGGTTCAGGGGGCAGGGGCCAACGTCCTGACTTTC. It is translated as CASSLVQGAGANVLTF.

The V gene is TRBV5-1, the J gene TRBJ1-5, with unresolved D. V gave up 0 bases and J gave up 3 bases, with 13 bases separating them. Germline CDR1 SGHRS, CDR2 YFSETQ. The CDR3 is 16 residues long. The CDR3 DNA is TGCGCCAGCAGCTTGGATGGCCTCTCGTTCAATCAGCCCCAGCATTTT. Its translation is CASSLDGLSFNQPQHF.

The chain has TRBV10-3 and TRBJ2-7; D might be TRBD1 (6 bases). The CDR3 runs to 16 residues. Trimming cost V 3 bases and J 2 bases, with 17 bases left between them. CDR1 and CDR2 (germline): ENHRY, SYGVKD. For the CDR3, the DNA is TGTGCCATCAGTGAATCGGCAGGGGCAGGCACCTACGAGCAGTACTTC. As protein: CAISESAGAGTYEQYF.

The rearrangement uses TRBV28 and TRBJ2-3; 9 bases are shared with TRBD1. V lost 6 bases to trimming and J lost 3 bases; unmatched junction nucleotides: 13. Looked up from germline, CDR1 is MDHEN and CDR2 is SYDVKM. This CDR3 region has 17 residues. Here the CDR3 reads CASSPWWTGARTDTQYF. CDR3 bases: TGTGCCAGCAGCCCATGGTGGACAGGGGCACGGACAGATACGCAGTATTTT.

The gene calls are TRBV6-5 and TRBJ2-7; D call uncertain. V was shortened by 7 bases and J by 0 bases, with 16 bases between the two germline ends. Germline-derived CDR1 and CDR2 are MNHEY and SVGAGI. CDR3 length: 15 residues. CDR3 protein: CASIARFDRSYEQYF. CDR3 bases: TGTGCCAGCATCGCCAGGTTCGATCGCTCCTACGAGCAGTACTTC.

This clone showed up just a few times. The chain uses TRBV9 and TRBJ1-2; weak D call: TRBD1 (6 bases). This CDR3 region has 14 residues. The V end was cut by 5 bases, the J end by 5 bases, with 16 bases between. Germline CDR1 is SGDLS and CDR2 is YYNGEE. CDR3 protein: CASSTGGALYGYTF. As DNA, the CDR3 is TGTGCCAGCAGTACTGGGGGGGCCCTATATGGCTACACCTTC. The full variable domain, rest sourced from reference TRBV9 and TRBJ1-2, is DSGVTQTPKHLITATGQRVTLRCSPRSGDLSVYWYQQSLDQGLQFLIQYYNGEERAKGNILERFSAQQFPDLHSELNLSSLELGDSALYFCASSTGGALYGYTFGSGTRLTVV.

The CDR3 coding sequence is TGTGCCAGCAGAGGCACGTCAGATACGCAGTATTTT. It encodes CASRGTSDTQYF. The chain uses TRBV11-3 and TRBJ2-3, with no clear D. V dropped 6 bases and J dropped 4 bases, with 8 bases sitting between them. This CDR3 has 12 amino acids. The germline V gene has CDR1 SGHNT and CDR2 YENEEA.

The chain couples TRBV5-8 to TRBJ1-3; D is unclear. The germline CDR1 and CDR2 sequences are SGHTS and YDEGEE. The CDR3 loop spans 12 amino acids. The germline V and J ends were trimmed by 4 bases and 6 bases, with 8 bases remaining between them. The CDR3 region is CASSRRENTIYF. The DNA of the CDR3 is TGTGCCAGCAGCCGTCGGGAAAACACCATATATTTT.

This chain links TRBV5-1 with TRBJ1-6, with 7 positions matching TRBD1. CDR3 length: 16 amino acids. Germline values: CDR1 SGHRS, CDR2 YFSETQ. V dropped 0 bases and J dropped 8; count of bases not matched to a gene: 8. The CDR3 DNA sequence: TGCGCCAGCAGCTTGGTCCCAGGGGGTTTAGATTCACCCCTCCACTTT. Protein product: CASSLVPGGLDSPLHF.

This clone is labeled medium-sized. V and J are TRBV4-2 and TRBJ2-1; 7 bases map to TRBD2. Germline loops: CDR1 LGHNA, CDR2 YNFKEQ. This CDR3 is 13 amino acids long. Losses at the gene ends were 3 bases for V and 5 bases for J; bases not matched to a gene: 1. The CDR3 spells CASSHSGDNEQFF. The CDR3 DNA follows: TGTGCCAGCAGCCACAGCGGGGACAATGAGCAGTTCTTC.

This sequence joins TRBV4-1 and TRBJ2-1; no definite D call. CDR1 is MGHRA and CDR2 is YSYEKL in the germline V gene. The CDR3 contains 15 residues. V was clipped by 1 base and J by 0 bases, with 7 bases between them. DNA for the CDR3: TGCGCCAGCAGCCAAGGACTCCACTCCTACAATGAGCAGTTCTTC. As protein: CASSQGLHSYNEQFF.

The J gene is TRBJ1-5, the V gene TRBV18; 9 bases are a match to TRBD1. The CDR3 is made up of 14 amino acids. V dropped 2 bases and J dropped 6; count of bases not matched to a gene: 2. Germline-derived CDR1 and CDR2 are KGHSH and LQKENI. The CDR3 protein is CASSPRTGVQPQHF. CDR3 coding DNA: TGTGCCAGCTCACCAAGGACAGGGGTTCAGCCCCAGCATTTT.